This TCR beta chain appears in the sequencing data of a study of blood T cell repertoires in COVID-19. About the research overall: Samples of COVID-19 (acute and convalescent) were obtained from the United States, Italy and Spain. Sample material is recorded as cDNA or gDNA derived from T cells, B-cell-depleted T cells, or PBMCs.

With V trimmed by 8 bases and J by 1 base, 18 bases remained unmatched. CDR1 and CDR2 (germline): ENHRY, SYGVKD. The CDR3 has 18 residues. Per the study methods: Reference gene primers were amplified, and this amplification served to estimate nucleated cell counts. Repertoires were generated with immunoSEQ multiplex PCR, while TCRdb's copy carries only in-frame clones and drops some. V, J and clone size are those of that table, while D and trimming were read from the DNA. The sample lists roughly 200,000 clones, 89% occurring once. The chain combines TRBV10-3 with TRBJ1-1, with TRBD1 matching over 8 bases. Sample: peripheral blood. This clonotype was sampled from a middle-aged man with acute or convalescent COVID-19. CDR3 bases: TGTGCCATCGGACAAAAGCAGGGGGCTTTGGCGGAGAACACTGAAGCTTTCTTT. It specifies CAIGQKQGALAENTEAFF.